These 10 T cell receptor beta chains came from one sample sequenced in a study of OX40 agonist ivuxolimab in advanced cancers. TCRdb keeps only in-frame clones here, not all; method: immunoSEQ multiplex PCR. The profile shows over 85,000 clones, 85% to 90% of them singletons. Sequencing was performed on CD4+ or CD8+ T cells sorted from blood, taken in a trial of the OX40 agonist ivuxolimab. The receptors derive from an adult with an advanced solid tumor such as melanoma, head and neck, liver or kidney cancer.

CDR3 bases: TGTGCCAGCAGCTTACAGGCGGACCGGAACACCGGGGAGCTGTTTTTT. Its protein is CASSLQADRNTGELFF. V is TRBV11-1 and J is TRBJ2-2; D is undetermined. The V and J ends lost 2 bases and 1 base respectively, with 11 bases between them. Germline loops: CDR1 SGHAT, CDR2 FQDESV (reference sequence). This CDR3 contains 16 residues.

The genes are TRBV6-1 and TRBJ2-5; D gene uncertain. V lost 6 bases, J lost 5 bases, and 13 bases lay in between. The CDR3 is made up of 13 amino acids. The germline V gene has CDR1 MNHNS and CDR2 SASEGT. The CDR3 region is CASRVTSGETQYF. For the CDR3, the DNA is TGTGCCAGCAGAGTCACGTCCGGGGAGACCCAGTACTTC.

The chain employs TRBV5-1 and TRBJ1-1; TRBD1 might be the D (5 bases). The germline V and J ends were trimmed by 4 bases and 4 bases, with 17 bases remaining between them. Germline assignment: CDR1 SGHRS and CDR2 YFSETQ. The CDR3 is 15 amino acids. The DNA for the CDR3 is TGCGCCAGCAGCCTTACAGGCCGGGGAGGCACTGAAGCTTTCTTT. Translation gives CASSLTGRGGTEAFF.

This rearrangement joins TRBV6-6 to TRBJ1-5; 7 bases are a match to TRBD1. This CDR3 spans 14 amino acids. The junction had 8 bases not matched to a gene; V was cut back by 5 bases and J by 7 bases. In germline, CDR1 is MNHNY, CDR2 SVGAGI (reference sequence). CDR3 nucleotide sequence: TGTGCCAGCAGTCCGACAGGGAGAGAACAGCCCCAGCATTTT. Its protein product is CASSPTGREQPQHF.

The chain uses TRBV6-6 and TRBJ2-7; TRBD2 might be the D (5 bases). The CDR3 extends over 16 amino acids. The ends were cut back, 0 bases at V and 3 bases at J, with 15 bases in the middle. The germline CDR1 and CDR2 sequences are MNHNY and SVGAGI (reference sequence). This CDR3 is CASSYSRLSSGYEQYF. The CDR3 region has the DNA TGTGCCAGCAGTTACTCGAGATTATCGAGCGGCTACGAGCAGTACTTC.

The rearrangement uses TRBV6-1 and TRBJ2-7, with 7 bases that match TRBD1. The trim removed 2 bases at V and 2 bases at J, leaving 0 bases unmatched. The CDR3 extends over 13 amino acids. The germline gives CDR1 MNHNS, CDR2 SASEGT. CDR3 bases: TGTGCCAGCAGTGAAAGGGGGCCCTACGAGCAGTACTTC. Translation gives CASSERGPYEQYF.

The CDR3 reads CASSLGTETQYF. The CDR3 coding sequence is TGTGCCAGCAGCTTAGGTACAGAGACCCAGTACTTC. The gene calls are TRBV7-2 and TRBJ2-5; the D is unclear. This CDR3 comprises 12 residues. Germline values: CDR1 SGHTA, CDR2 FQGNSA. Trimming took off 1 base at V and 4 bases at J, with 4 bases between the two ends.

The chain carries TRBV11-3 and TRBJ2-7, with D possibly TRBD2 on 5 matching bases. The CDR3 has 15 residues. Trimming took 2 bases from V and 1 from J, leaving 12 bases between them. Per germline, CDR1 SGHNT and CDR2 YENEEA. The CDR3 DNA reads as TGTGCCAGCAGCTTACTCATCGGAGGATCCTACGAGCAGTACTTC. As protein: CASSLLIGGSYEQYF.

The gene calls are TRBV21-1 and TRBJ1-2. TRBV21-1 is termed a pseudogene. This CDR3 has 18 residues. The CDR3 reads CASSTETGTFYGQRGYTF. For the CDR3, the DNA is TGTGCCAGCAGCACAGAAACGGGGACTTTTTACGGCCAGCGGGGCTACACCTTC.

This clone was found a few times. This sequence joins TRBV19 and TRBJ1-1, with 9 bases that match TRBD1. The CDR3 has 17 residues. Germline V lookup: CDR1 LNHDA, CDR2 SQIVND (reference sequence). The J segment lost 0 bases and the V segment lost 5 bases, leaving 10 bases of the junction unmatched. Written as DNA, the CDR3 is TGTGCCAGTAGTCCAGGGACAGGGCGGGCATTGAACACTGAAGCTTTCTTT. Translated: CASSPGTGRALNTEAFF.